The rows below give T cell receptor beta chains drawn from one sample of a study of CDR3 diversity in severe acne. One entry per CDR3 protein results from TCRdb running MiXCR on the PCR reads. The data hold around 100,000 distinct CDR3 sequences, with around 53% observed a single time. Sequencing input: blood. The receptors derive from a male donor with acne. Each CDR3 is given with its conserved first and last residue. D genes are given only for firm matches. Rows may omit the clone size; those that give it use once, few, many or a size class.

J gene: TRBJ2-5
clone size: medium-sized
V gene: TRBV7-2
D gene: NA
CDR3 DNA: TGTGCCAGCAGCTTATCGATACAAGAGACCCAGTACTTC
CDR3 protein: CASSLSIQETQYF

J gene: TRBJ2-6
clone size: NA
V gene: TRBV10-3
D gene: NA
CDR3 DNA: TGTGCCATCAGTGAGCCGGAGACCGGCTCTGGGGCCAACGTCCTGACTTTC
CDR3 protein: CAISEPETGSGANVLTF

J gene: TRBJ2-5
clone size: once
V gene: TRBV9
D gene: NA
CDR3 DNA: TGTGCCAGCAGCGTGGGGCAGACAGAGACCCAGTACTTC
CDR3 protein: CASSVGQTETQYF

J gene: TRBJ1-1
clone size: NA
V gene: TRBV5-6
D gene: NA
CDR3 DNA: TGTGCCAGCAGCTTCAGGGTGGAGTCTGAAGCTTTCTTT
CDR3 protein: CASSFRVESEAFF

J gene: TRBJ1-5
clone size: NA
V gene: TRBV24-1
D gene: TRBD1
CDR3 DNA: TGTGCCACCAGTGACCGGACAGGGAGGCAGCCCCAGCATTTT
CDR3 protein: CATSDRTGRQPQHF

J gene: TRBJ1-2
clone size: NA
V gene: TRBV25-1
D gene: TRBD1
CDR3 DNA: TGTGCCAGCAGTGATGATGACAGGGTCTATGGCTACACCTTC
CDR3 protein: CASSDDDRVYGYTF

J gene: TRBJ1-1
clone size: NA
V gene: TRBV10-3
D gene: NA
CDR3 DNA: TGTGCCATCAGTGAAACAGAGTCCCCACCAGAAGCTTTCTTT
CDR3 protein: CAISETESPPEAFF

J gene: TRBJ1-6
clone size: NA
V gene: TRBV7-9
D gene: NA
CDR3 DNA: TGTGCCAGCGGTTTAAGTGACTTCTCCTATAATTCACCCCTCCACTTT
CDR3 protein: CASGLSDFSYNSPLHF

J gene: TRBJ2-1
clone size: NA
V gene: TRBV7-3
D gene: TRBD2
CDR3 DNA: TGTGCCAGCAGCCCTAAGGGGAGCGGGAGTATGAGGAATGAGCAGTTCTTC
CDR3 protein: CASSPKGSGSMRNEQFF

J gene: TRBJ1-1
clone size: NA
V gene: TRBV25-1
D gene: NA
CDR3 DNA: TGTGCCAGCAGTGGGTGGGGGGGGAACACTGAAGCTTTCTTT
CDR3 protein: CASSGWGGNTEAFF

J gene: TRBJ1-3
clone size: many
V gene: TRBV20-1
D gene: TRBD1
CDR3 DNA: TGCAGTGCCAGGGGGGGGTTCGCCGGAAACACCATATATTTT
CDR3 protein: CSARGGFAGNTIYF

J gene: TRBJ2-7
clone size: many
V gene: TRBV6-5
D gene: TRBD1
CDR3 DNA: TGTGCCAGCAGTAGCGTGGGACAGGGGACCTACGAGCAGTACTTC
CDR3 protein: CASSSVGQGTYEQYF

J gene: TRBJ2-3
clone size: NA
V gene: TRBV13
D gene: NA
CDR3 DNA: TGTGCCAGCAGTTTATCTTATAGCACAGATACGCAGTATTTT
CDR3 protein: CASSLSYSTDTQYF

J gene: TRBJ2-7
clone size: few
V gene: TRBV30
D gene: NA
CDR3 DNA: TGTGCCTGGAGCAAAAGGTACGAGCAGTACTTC
CDR3 protein: CAWSKRYEQYF

J gene: TRBJ1-1
clone size: NA
V gene: TRBV25-1
D gene: NA
CDR3 DNA: TGTGCCAGCACCGCAGGGAGCGACACTGGAGCTTTCTTT
CDR3 protein: CASTAGSDTGAFF

J gene: TRBJ2-3
clone size: NA
V gene: TRBV20-1
D gene: TRBD2
CDR3 DNA: TGCAGTGCTAGTCGACTAGCGGGCGGGTATACGCAGTATTTT
CDR3 protein: CSASRLAGGYTQYF

J gene: TRBJ2-1
clone size: NA
V gene: TRBV20-1
D gene: NA
CDR3 DNA: TGCAGTGCTAGACTCACTAGGACCAATGAGCAGTTCTTC
CDR3 protein: CSARLTRTNEQFF

J gene: TRBJ2-2
clone size: NA
V gene: TRBV6-5
D gene: NA
CDR3 DNA: TGTGCCAGCAGTTACTCTCCGGGGCGCGGTATCACCGGGGAGCTGTTTTTT
CDR3 protein: CASSYSPGRGITGELFF

J gene: TRBJ2-3
clone size: NA
V gene: TRBV10-3
D gene: TRBD2
CDR3 DNA: TGTGCCATCAGTGATTGGCTAGCGGGAGGCCTAAGCACAGATACGCAGTATTTT
CDR3 protein: CAISDWLAGGLSTDTQYF

J gene: TRBJ2-5
clone size: many
V gene: TRBV24-1
D gene: TRBD1
CDR3 DNA: TGTGCCACCAGTGATCCGGGACAGGAACTCCAAGAGACCCAGTACTTC
CDR3 protein: CATSDPGQELQETQYF

J gene: TRBJ2-1
clone size: medium-sized
V gene: TRBV2
D gene: TRBD2
CDR3 DNA: TGTGCCAGCAGTGATCAGGGACTAGCGGGAGATGAGCAGTTCTTC
CDR3 protein: CASSDQGLAGDEQFF

J gene: TRBJ2-1
clone size: NA
V gene: TRBV19
D gene: NA
CDR3 DNA: TGTGCCAGTAGTATAGTAGCGGTCCACAATGAGCAGTTCTTC
CDR3 protein: CASSIVAVHNEQFF

J gene: TRBJ1-5
clone size: many
V gene: TRBV5-1
D gene: NA
CDR3 DNA: TGCGCCAGCAGCTTGGCCCCTGATCAGCCCCAGCATTTT
CDR3 protein: CASSLAPDQPQHF

J gene: TRBJ1-2
clone size: NA
V gene: TRBV29-1
D gene: NA
CDR3 DNA: TGCAGCGTTGCTAATACCTATCCAGCCCCCACATATGACTATGGCTACACCTTC
CDR3 protein: CSVANTYPAPTYDYGYTF

J gene: TRBJ1-5
clone size: NA
V gene: TRBV5-1
D gene: NA
CDR3 DNA: TGCGCCAGCTGGGGCGTGGCTCAGCCCCAGCATTTT
CDR3 protein: CASWGVAQPQHF

J gene: TRBJ2-7
clone size: few
V gene: TRBV27
D gene: NA
CDR3 DNA: TGTGCCAGCAGTTTATTGCCTGGATACGAGCAGTACTTC
CDR3 protein: CASSLLPGYEQYF

J gene: TRBJ2-7
clone size: NA
V gene: TRBV29-1
D gene: NA
CDR3 DNA: TGCAGCGTTGAAGGGACCGACGACGGATCCTACGAGCAGTACTTC
CDR3 protein: CSVEGTDDGSYEQYF

J gene: TRBJ1-5
clone size: NA
V gene: TRBV15
D gene: NA
CDR3 DNA: TGTGCCACCAGCACATCCTCCCAGCCCCAGCATTTT
CDR3 protein: CATSTSSQPQHF

J gene: TRBJ1-5
clone size: NA
V gene: TRBV7-8
D gene: NA
CDR3 DNA: TGTGCCAGCAGTCCAGGGGCGATTCATCAGCCCCAGCATTTT
CDR3 protein: CASSPGAIHQPQHF

J gene: TRBJ2-5
clone size: many
V gene: TRBV10-3
D gene: TRBD2
CDR3 DNA: TGTGCCATCAGTCGGACTAGCGAAGAGACCCAGTACTTC
CDR3 protein: CAISRTSEETQYF

J gene: TRBJ2-1
clone size: many
V gene: TRBV20-1
D gene: TRBD2
CDR3 DNA: TGCAGTGCTAGAGGTCTTCTAGCGGGAGGAAGTATAAATGAGCAGTTCTTC
CDR3 protein: CSARGLLAGGSINEQFF

J gene: TRBJ2-5
clone size: few
V gene: TRBV11-2
D gene: TRBD2
CDR3 DNA: TGTGCCAGCAGCAAGGGACTAGCGGGAGGGCGGGAGACCCAGTACTTC
CDR3 protein: CASSKGLAGGRETQYF

J gene: TRBJ1-1
clone size: NA
V gene: TRBV25-1
D gene: TRBD1
CDR3 DNA: TGTGCCAGCAGTGAAGAGGGACAGCGTGAAGCTTTCTTT
CDR3 protein: CASSEEGQREAFF

J gene: TRBJ1-3
clone size: NA
V gene: TRBV7-7
D gene: TRBD1
CDR3 DNA: TGTGCCAGCAGCTTAGCGGAGGGACAGGGCACCACCATATATTTT
CDR3 protein: CASSLAEGQGTTIYF

J gene: TRBJ1-5
clone size: NA
V gene: TRBV5-4
D gene: NA
CDR3 DNA: TGTGCCAGCAGCTTGTGGGAGGACAATCAGCCCCAGCATTTT
CDR3 protein: CASSLWEDNQPQHF

J gene: TRBJ2-1
clone size: once
V gene: TRBV20-1
D gene: NA
CDR3 DNA: NA
CDR3 protein: CSARYEKLFFGSEQFF

J gene: TRBJ2-1
clone size: once
V gene: TRBV28
D gene: NA
CDR3 DNA: TGTGCCAGCAGTTTCCCGGGTTTGGTGGGGTTAGACAATGAGCAGTTCTTC
CDR3 protein: CASSFPGLVGLDNEQFF

J gene: TRBJ2-5
clone size: NA
V gene: TRBV29-1
D gene: TRBD1
CDR3 DNA: TGCAGCGTTGATCACCGACAGGGGTTGGAGACCCAGTACTTC
CDR3 protein: CSVDHRQGLETQYF

J gene: TRBJ2-1
clone size: few
V gene: TRBV6-2/TRBV6-3
D gene: NA
CDR3 DNA: TGTGCCAGCAGTCCACAGGGTCCCTCGTGGAATGAGCAGTTCTTC
CDR3 protein: CASSPQGPSWNEQFF

J gene: TRBJ2-7
clone size: few
V gene: TRBV7-6
D gene: NA
CDR3 DNA: TGTGCCAGCAGCTTCCGGGATACGGACGAGCAGTACTTC
CDR3 protein: CASSFRDTDEQYF

J gene: TRBJ1-5
clone size: NA
V gene: TRBV20-1
D gene: NA
CDR3 DNA: TGCAGTGCTAGCAGGGGAGATCAGCCCCAGCATTTT
CDR3 protein: CSASRGDQPQHF

J gene: TRBJ1-1
clone size: NA
V gene: TRBV9
D gene: NA
CDR3 DNA: TGTGCCAGCAGCGGGGGACTCCCGAACACTGAAGCTTTCTTT
CDR3 protein: CASSGGLPNTEAFF

J gene: TRBJ1-2
clone size: NA
V gene: TRBV13
D gene: NA
CDR3 DNA: TGTGCCAGCGGCCCATCCCCTGACGTATCCCTGGAGGTGTATGGCTACACCTTC
CDR3 protein: CASGPSPDVSLEVYGYTF

J gene: TRBJ1-4
clone size: NA
V gene: TRBV25-1
D gene: NA
CDR3 DNA: TGTGCCAGCAGTGAATCGGCCGACCAGCCTAATGAAAAACTGTTTTTT
CDR3 protein: CASSESADQPNEKLFF

J gene: TRBJ2-2
clone size: few
V gene: TRBV12-3/TRBV12-4
D gene: NA
CDR3 DNA: TGTGCCAGCAGCCCACCCGACCGATGGGGGGTGGTGGACACCGGGGAGCTGTTTTTT
CDR3 protein: CASSPPDRWGVVDTGELFF

J gene: TRBJ2-7
clone size: NA
V gene: TRBV25-1
D gene: TRBD2
CDR3 DNA: TGTGCCAGCAGTGTCGATGCGGGAGTCGAGCAGTACTTC
CDR3 protein: CASSVDAGVEQYF

J gene: TRBJ2-4
clone size: NA
V gene: TRBV7-9
D gene: TRBD2
CDR3 DNA: TGTGCCAGCAGCTCTAGCGGGCAAACCAAAAACATTCAGTACTTC
CDR3 protein: CASSSSGQTKNIQYF

J gene: TRBJ2-7
clone size: NA
V gene: TRBV11-2
D gene: TRBD2
CDR3 DNA: TGTGCCAGCAGCAAAGGCCCCGGTGGGGGGGAACTCGAGCAGTACTTC
CDR3 protein: CASSKGPGGGELEQYF

J gene: TRBJ1-2
clone size: many
V gene: TRBV19
D gene: TRBD1
CDR3 DNA: TGTGCCAGTAGTATCGACAAGGGACAGATCTATGGCTACACCTTC
CDR3 protein: CASSIDKGQIYGYTF

J gene: TRBJ1-5
clone size: many
V gene: TRBV15
D gene: NA
CDR3 DNA: TGTGCCACCAGCAGAGAGGTTTTCAGGGAAGGCAATCAGCCCCAGCATTTT
CDR3 protein: CATSREVFREGNQPQHF

J gene: TRBJ2-1
clone size: NA
V gene: TRBV10-1
D gene: NA
CDR3 DNA: TGCGCCAGCAGCGCCGGGGTTTACAATGAGCAGTTCTTC
CDR3 protein: CASSAGVYNEQFF

J gene: TRBJ1-4
clone size: NA
V gene: TRBV20-1
D gene: NA
CDR3 DNA: TGCAGTGCTAGGTTCGACGGCAAGGGAGGGGAAAAACTGTTTTTT
CDR3 protein: CSARFDGKGGEKLFF

J gene: TRBJ2-1
clone size: NA
V gene: TRBV19
D gene: TRBD2
CDR3 DNA: TGTGCCAGTAGTATTGGGACTAGCGGGAGCTATGAGCAGTTCTTC
CDR3 protein: CASSIGTSGSYEQFF

J gene: TRBJ2-3
clone size: NA
V gene: TRBV7-2
D gene: TRBD2
CDR3 DNA: TGTGCCAGCTTCCCTAGCGGGAGTTTAACAGATACGCAGTATTTT
CDR3 protein: CASFPSGSLTDTQYF

J gene: TRBJ2-3
clone size: many
V gene: TRBV2
D gene: NA
CDR3 DNA: TGTGCCAGCAGAGGGGACGGAATCACAGATACGCAGTATTTT
CDR3 protein: CASRGDGITDTQYF

J gene: TRBJ2-7
clone size: NA
V gene: TRBV15
D gene: TRBD1
CDR3 DNA: TGTGCCACCAGCAGAGAAAGTCCGGGACAGGGGAAGAACGAGCAGTACTTC
CDR3 protein: CATSRESPGQGKNEQYF

J gene: TRBJ1-1
clone size: NA
V gene: TRBV24-1
D gene: NA
CDR3 DNA: TGTGCCACCAGTGATCCCCCCCGGGGGAACACTGAAGCTTTCTTT
CDR3 protein: CATSDPPRGNTEAFF

J gene: TRBJ2-5
clone size: NA
V gene: TRBV7-2
D gene: TRBD1
CDR3 DNA: TGTGCCAGCAGCCCGCGACAGGGCCAAGAGACCCAGTACTTC
CDR3 protein: CASSPRQGQETQYF